The rows below give T cell receptor beta chains drawn from one sample of a study of cytomegalovirus exposure and HLA in healthy donors. Method: immunoSEQ multiplex PCR; TCRdb's copy keeps in-frame clones and lacks some. Of about 130,000 clones in the sample, approximately 86% are singletons; the top ten hold more than 1.5%. The specimen sequenced was PBMCs. These receptors were collected from a boy between 5 and 17 years old in good health and CMV-seronegative. The CDR3 runs from the conserved cysteine through the conserved F or W. Fields, in order: J gene, V gene, D gene, clone size, CDR3 protein, CDR3 DNA. A D gene is named only where the DNA matches it firmly. Only some rows state a clone size, as once, few, many or a class for expanded clones.

>TRBJ2-7|TRBV2|TRBD1|once
CASERDRRSYEQYF
TGTGCCAGCGAAAGGGACAGAAGATCCTACGAGCAGTACTTC
>TRBJ1-1|TRBV12-5|TRBD1|NA
CASALPTGVNTEAFF
TGTGCTAGTGCTCTTCCGACAGGGGTGAACACTGAAGCTTTCTTT
>TRBJ2-2|TRBV5-1|TRBD1|NA
CASSWTGNTGELFF
TGCGCCAGCAGCTGGACAGGGAACACCGGGGAGCTGTTTTTT
>TRBJ2-5|TRBV7-3|NA|NA
CASSLMVVALLLGETQYF
TGTGCCAGCAGCTTGATGGTGGTAGCGTTATTATTGGGGGAGACCCAGTACTTC
>TRBJ2-1|TRBV5-5|TRBD2|NA
CASSSLGLASLVQFF
TGTGCCAGCAGTTCGCTCGGACTAGCTAGTCTCGTGCAGTTCTTC
>TRBJ1-1|TRBV29-1|NA|NA
CSVGGGLGGTEAFF
TGCAGCGTTGGGGGGGGGCTCGGGGGGACTGAAGCTTTCTTT
>TRBJ2-3|TRBV9|TRBD1|NA
CASSVTGTGLDTQYF
TGTGCCAGCAGCGTGACCGGGACAGGGTTAGATACGCAGTATTTT
>TRBJ1-1|TRBV9|NA|NA
CASSSAGTVNTEAFF
TGTGCCAGCAGCTCTGCGGGGACGGTGAACACTGAAGCTTTCTTT
>TRBJ1-3|TRBV7-2|TRBD1|NA
CASSLAKGQAGNTIYF
TGTGCCAGCAGCTTAGCCAAGGGACAGGCCGGAAACACCATATATTTT
>TRBJ2-1|TRBV5-4|TRBD2|NA
CASSLEAGGQFF
TGTGCCAGCAGCTTGGAGGCGGGGGGGCAGTTCTTC
>TRBJ2-3|TRBV4-1|TRBD1|NA
CASSLLRDRVADTQYF
TGCGCCAGCAGCCTCCTCCGGGACAGGGTTGCAGATACGCAGTATTTT
>TRBJ1-4|TRBV5-1|TRBD1|NA
CASTDRGSTNEKLFF
TGCGCCAGCACGGACAGGGGCAGCACTAATGAAAAACTGTTTTTT
>TRBJ1-2|TRBV5-4|NA|NA
CASSLDRYYGYPF
TGTGCCAGCAGCTTGGACCGCTACTATGGCTACCCCTTC
>TRBJ2-5|TRBV10-3|TRBD2|few
CAISERPTGGSETQYF
TGTGCCATCAGTGAGCGCCCGACGGGGGGATCGGAGACCCAGTACTTC
>TRBJ2-3|TRBV5-1|TRBD2|NA
CASTPGLTEDTQYF
TGCGCCAGCACTCCGGGACTAACGGAAGATACGCAGTATTTT
>TRBJ1-1|TRBV7-3|NA|NA
CASSLWRNTEAFF
TGTGCCAGCAGCCTGTGGAGGAACACTGAAGCTTTCTTT
>TRBJ1-1|TRBV11-1|NA|NA
CASSLPGGGTEAFF
TGTGCCAGCAGCTTGCCGGGAGGTGGCACTGAAGCTTTCTTT
>TRBJ1-6|TRBV7-9|TRBD1|once
CASSLEGQINSPLHF
TGTGCCAGCAGCTTAGAGGGACAGATTAATTCACCCCTCCACTTT
>TRBJ1-2|TRBV9|NA|once
CASSVAPGLDCGYTF
TGTGCCAGCAGCGTAGCTCCGGGGTTGGACTGTGGCTACACCTTC
>TRBJ2-2|TRBV27|NA|NA
CASSLVSTGELFF
TGTGCCAGCAGTCTAGTCAGCACCGGGGAGCTGTTTTTT
>TRBJ2-5|TRBV4-1|NA|NA
CASSQGVSQETQYF
TGCGCCAGCAGCCAAGGTGTATCCCAAGAGACCCAGTACTTC
>TRBJ2-3|TRBV9|NA|NA
CASSVGGGGTDTQYF
TGTGCCAGCAGCGTAGGGGGCGGGGGCACAGATACGCAGTATTTT
>TRBJ2-1|TRBV28|TRBD2|NA
CASRRAGLADNEQFF
TGTGCCAGCAGAAGGGCGGGACTAGCGGACAATGAGCAGTTCTTC
>TRBJ1-1|TRBV5-1|NA|NA
CASSFNVAGNTEAFF
TGCGCCAGCAGCTTTAATGTAGCCGGAAACACTGAAGCTTTCTTT
>TRBJ2-7|TRBV15|TRBD2|NA
CATSRDTSGTYEQYF
TGTGCCACCAGCAGAGATACTAGCGGGACGTACGAGCAGTACTTC
>TRBJ2-7|TRBV7-2|NA|NA
CASSLVVSQGNYEQYF
TGTGCCAGCAGCTTAGTTGTGTCACAGGGTAACTACGAGCAGTACTTC
>TRBJ1-2|TRBV19|NA|NA
CASRGYMGALGGYGYTF
TGTGCCAGTAGGGGGTATATGGGGGCCCTCGGAGGCTATGGCTACACCTTC
>TRBJ2-1|TRBV19|TRBD2|NA
CASSIDYGGRAVFRTDEQFF
TGTGCCAGTAGTATAGATTATGGCGGGAGGGCCGTTTTCCGTACGGATGAGCAGTTCTTC
>TRBJ1-1|TRBV7-9|NA|NA
CASSLANEAFF
TGTGCCAGCAGCTTAGCCAATGAAGCTTTCTTT
>TRBJ2-1|TRBV19|NA|NA
CASSIAPSGDPYNEQFF
TGTGCCAGTAGTATAGCCCCCTCAGGGGATCCCTACAATGAGCAGTTCTTC
>TRBJ1-2|TRBV9|TRBD1|NA
CASSGPGQVPYGYTF
TGTGCCAGCAGCGGTCCGGGACAGGTTCCCTATGGCTACACCTTC